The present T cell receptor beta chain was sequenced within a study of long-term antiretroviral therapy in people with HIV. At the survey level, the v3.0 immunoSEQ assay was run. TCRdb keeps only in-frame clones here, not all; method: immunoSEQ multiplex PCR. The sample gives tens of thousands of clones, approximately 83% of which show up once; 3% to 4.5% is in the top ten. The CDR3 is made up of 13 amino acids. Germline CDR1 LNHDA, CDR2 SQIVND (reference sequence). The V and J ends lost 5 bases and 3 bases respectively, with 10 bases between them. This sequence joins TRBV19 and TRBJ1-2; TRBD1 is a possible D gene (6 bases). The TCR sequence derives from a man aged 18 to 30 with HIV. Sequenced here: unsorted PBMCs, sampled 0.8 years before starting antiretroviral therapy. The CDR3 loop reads CASSSTGDYGYTF. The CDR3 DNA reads TGTGCCAGTAGTTCGACAGGCGACTATGGCTACACCTTC.